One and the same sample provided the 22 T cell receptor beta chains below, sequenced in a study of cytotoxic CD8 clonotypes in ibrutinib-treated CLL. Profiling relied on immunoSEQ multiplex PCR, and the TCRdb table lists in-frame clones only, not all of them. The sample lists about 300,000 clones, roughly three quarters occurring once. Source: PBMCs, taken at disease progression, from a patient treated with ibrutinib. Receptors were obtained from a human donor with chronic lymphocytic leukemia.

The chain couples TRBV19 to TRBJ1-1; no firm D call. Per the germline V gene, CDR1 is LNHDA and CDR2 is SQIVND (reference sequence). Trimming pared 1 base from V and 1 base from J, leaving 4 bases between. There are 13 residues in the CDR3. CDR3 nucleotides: TGTGCCAGTAGTATAGGACAGAACACTGAAGCTTTCTTT. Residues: CASSIGQNTEAFF.

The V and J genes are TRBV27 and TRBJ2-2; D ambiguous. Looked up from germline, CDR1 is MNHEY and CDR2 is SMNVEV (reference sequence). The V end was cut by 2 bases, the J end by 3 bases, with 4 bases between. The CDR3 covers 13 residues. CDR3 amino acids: CASSLRYTGELFF. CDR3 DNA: TGTGCCAGCAGTTTACGGTACACCGGGGAGCTGTTTTTT.

The CDR3 region has the DNA TGTGCCAGCAGTGAAGCGCTGAGGAATGAGCAGTTCTTC. It codes for CASSEALRNEQFF. V is TRBV2 and J is TRBJ2-1, with D uncertain. There are 13 residues in the CDR3. Germline V CDR1 and CDR2: SNHLY, FYNNEI. Trimming pared 0 bases from V and 7 bases from J, leaving 7 bases between.

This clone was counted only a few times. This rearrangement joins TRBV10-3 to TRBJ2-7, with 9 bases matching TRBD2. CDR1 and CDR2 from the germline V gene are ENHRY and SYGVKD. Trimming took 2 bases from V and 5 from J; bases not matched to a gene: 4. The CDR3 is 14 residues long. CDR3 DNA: TGTGCCATCAGTGAGAGGGGACTAGCCCACGAGCAGTACTTC. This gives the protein CAISERGLAHEQYF.

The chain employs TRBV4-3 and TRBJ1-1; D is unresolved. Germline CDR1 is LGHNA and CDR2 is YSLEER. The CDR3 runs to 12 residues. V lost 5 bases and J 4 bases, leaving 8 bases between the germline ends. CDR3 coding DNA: TGCGCCAGCAGCGGGCGGGGCACTGAAGCTTTCTTT. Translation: CASSGRGTEAFF.

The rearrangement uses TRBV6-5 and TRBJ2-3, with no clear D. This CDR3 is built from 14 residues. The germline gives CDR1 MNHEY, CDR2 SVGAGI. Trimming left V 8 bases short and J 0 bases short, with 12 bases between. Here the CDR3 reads CASGATLSTDTQYF. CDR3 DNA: TGTGCCAGCGGAGCGACACTAAGCACAGATACGCAGTATTTT.

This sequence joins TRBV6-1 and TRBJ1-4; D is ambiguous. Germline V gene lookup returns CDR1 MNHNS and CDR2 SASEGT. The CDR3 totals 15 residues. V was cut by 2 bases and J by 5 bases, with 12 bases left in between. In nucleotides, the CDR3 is TGTGCCAGCAGTGAATTGGAGAGGTTGAATGAAAAACTGTTTTTT. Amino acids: CASSELERLNEKLFF.

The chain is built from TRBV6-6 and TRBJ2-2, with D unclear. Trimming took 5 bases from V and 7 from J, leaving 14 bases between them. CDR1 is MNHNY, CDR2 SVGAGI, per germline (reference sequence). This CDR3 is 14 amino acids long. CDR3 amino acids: CASSLKAADGELFF. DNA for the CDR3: TGTGCCAGCAGTCTGAAGGCCGCCGACGGGGAGCTGTTTTTT.

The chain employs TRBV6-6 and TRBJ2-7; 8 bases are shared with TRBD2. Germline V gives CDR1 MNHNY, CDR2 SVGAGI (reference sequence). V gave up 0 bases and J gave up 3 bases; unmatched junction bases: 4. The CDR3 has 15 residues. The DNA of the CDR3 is TGTGCCAGCAGTTACTCGCAGGCGGGGGGCTACGAGCAGTACTTC. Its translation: CASSYSQAGGYEQYF.

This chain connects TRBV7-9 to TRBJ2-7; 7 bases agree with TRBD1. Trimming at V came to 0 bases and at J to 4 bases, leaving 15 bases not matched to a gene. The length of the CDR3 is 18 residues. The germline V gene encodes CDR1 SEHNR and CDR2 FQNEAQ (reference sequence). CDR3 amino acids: CASSLAQYSGTARYEQYF. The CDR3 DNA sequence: TGTGCCAGCAGCTTAGCCCAATACTCCGGGACAGCAAGGTACGAGCAGTACTTC. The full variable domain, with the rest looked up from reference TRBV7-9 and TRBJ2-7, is DTGVSQNPRHKITKRGQNVTFRCDPISEHNRLYWYRQTLGQGPEFLTYFQNEAQLEKSRLLSDRFSAERPKGSFSTLEIQRTEQGDSAMYLCASSLAQYSGTARYEQYFGPGTRLTVT.

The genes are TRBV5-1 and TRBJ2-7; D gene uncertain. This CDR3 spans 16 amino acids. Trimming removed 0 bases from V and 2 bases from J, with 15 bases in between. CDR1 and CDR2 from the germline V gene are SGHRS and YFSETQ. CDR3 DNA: TGCGCCAGCAGCTTGGGGGCCAGTGGACCCACCTACGAGCAGTACTTC. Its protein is CASSLGASGPTYEQYF.

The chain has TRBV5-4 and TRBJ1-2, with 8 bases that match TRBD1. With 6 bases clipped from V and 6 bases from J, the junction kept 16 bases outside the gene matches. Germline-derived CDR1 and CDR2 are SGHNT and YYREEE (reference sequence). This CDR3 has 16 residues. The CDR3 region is CASTLPPGQADDGYTF. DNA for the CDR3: TGTGCCAGCACACTCCCCCCGGGACAGGCTGACGATGGCTACACCTTC.

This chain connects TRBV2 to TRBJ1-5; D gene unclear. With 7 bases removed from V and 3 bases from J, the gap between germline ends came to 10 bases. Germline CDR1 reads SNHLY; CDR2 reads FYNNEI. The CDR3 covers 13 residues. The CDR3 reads CASKWQNNQPQHF. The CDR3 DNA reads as TGTGCCAGCAAATGGCAGAACAATCAGCCCCAGCATTTT.

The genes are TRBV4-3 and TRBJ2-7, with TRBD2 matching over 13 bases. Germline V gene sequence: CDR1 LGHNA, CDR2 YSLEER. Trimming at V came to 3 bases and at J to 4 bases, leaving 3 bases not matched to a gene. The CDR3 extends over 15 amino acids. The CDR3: CASSQGLAGLYEQYF. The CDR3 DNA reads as TGCGCCAGCAGCCAGGGACTAGCGGGACTTTACGAGCAGTACTTC.

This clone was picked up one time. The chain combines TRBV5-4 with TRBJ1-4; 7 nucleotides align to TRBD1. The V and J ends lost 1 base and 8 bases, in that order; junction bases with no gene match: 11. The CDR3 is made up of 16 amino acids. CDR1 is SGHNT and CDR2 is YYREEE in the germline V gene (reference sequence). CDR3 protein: CASSLTQGPGSEKLFF. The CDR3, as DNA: TGTGCCAGCAGCTTGACACAGGGGCCTGGGAGCGAAAAACTGTTTTTT.

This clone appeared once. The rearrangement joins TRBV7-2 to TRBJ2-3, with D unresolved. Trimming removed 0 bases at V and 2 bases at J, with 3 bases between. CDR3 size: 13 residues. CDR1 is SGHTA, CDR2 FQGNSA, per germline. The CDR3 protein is CASSLAPTDTQYF. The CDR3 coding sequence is TGTGCCAGCAGCTTAGCACCCACAGATACGCAGTATTTT.

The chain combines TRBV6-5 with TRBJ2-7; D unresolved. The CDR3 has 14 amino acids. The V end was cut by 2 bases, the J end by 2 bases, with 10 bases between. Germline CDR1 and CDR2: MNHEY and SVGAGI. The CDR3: CASSYRAQTYEQYF. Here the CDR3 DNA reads TGTGCCAGCAGTTACAGGGCGCAGACCTACGAGCAGTACTTC.

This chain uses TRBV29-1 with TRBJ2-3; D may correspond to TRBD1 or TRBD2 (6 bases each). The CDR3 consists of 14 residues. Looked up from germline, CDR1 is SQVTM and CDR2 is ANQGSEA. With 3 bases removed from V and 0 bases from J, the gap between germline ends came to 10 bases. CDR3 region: CSVERGASTDTQYF. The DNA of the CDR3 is TGCAGCGTTGAGAGGGGGGCTAGCACAGATACGCAGTATTTT.

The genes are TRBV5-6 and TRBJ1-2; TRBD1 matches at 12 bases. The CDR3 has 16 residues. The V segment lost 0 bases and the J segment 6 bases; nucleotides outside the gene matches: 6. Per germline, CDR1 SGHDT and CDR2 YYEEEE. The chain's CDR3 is CASSLGPGQGANGYTF. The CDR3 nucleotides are TGTGCCAGCAGCTTGGGTCCGGGACAGGGGGCGAATGGCTACACCTTC. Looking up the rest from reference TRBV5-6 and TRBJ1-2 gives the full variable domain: DAGVTQSPTHLIKTRGQQVTLRCSPKSGHDTVSWYQQALGQGPQFIFQYYEEEERQRGNFPDRFSGHQFPNYSSELNVNALLLGDSALYLCASSLGPGQGANGYTFGSGTRLTVV.

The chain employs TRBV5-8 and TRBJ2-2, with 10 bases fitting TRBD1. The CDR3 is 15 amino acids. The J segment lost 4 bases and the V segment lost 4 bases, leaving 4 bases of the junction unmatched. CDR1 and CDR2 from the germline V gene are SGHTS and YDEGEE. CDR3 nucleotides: TGTGCCAGCAGCCGGCGGACAGGGGGCACCGGGGAGCTGTTTTTT. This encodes CASSRRTGGTGELFF.

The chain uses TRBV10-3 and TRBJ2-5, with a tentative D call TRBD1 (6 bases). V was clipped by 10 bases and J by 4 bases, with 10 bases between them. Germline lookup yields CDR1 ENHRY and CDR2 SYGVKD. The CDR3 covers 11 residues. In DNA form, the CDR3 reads TGTGCCACTTCAGGGGCAGAGACCCAGTACTTC. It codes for CATSGAETQYF.

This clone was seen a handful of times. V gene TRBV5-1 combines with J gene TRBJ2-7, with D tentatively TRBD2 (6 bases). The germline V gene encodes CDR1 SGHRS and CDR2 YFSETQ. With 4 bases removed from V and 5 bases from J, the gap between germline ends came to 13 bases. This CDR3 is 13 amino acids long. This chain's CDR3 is CASSPPEGHEQYF. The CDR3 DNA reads TGCGCCAGCAGCCCTCCGGAGGGCCACGAGCAGTACTTC.